These 16 T cell receptor beta chains share one sample of origin, sequenced in a study of spatial heterogeneity in lung cancer. A single record per CDR3 protein comes from TCRdb applying MiXCR to the 5' RACE reads. This sample yields some 64,000 distinct CDR3 sequences, of which 8.4% are seen a single time; approximately 15% belongs to the top ten. As to time point: sample taken at primary tumor resection. Unsorted samples of tumor, nontumor lung or frozen PBMC had their whole RNA sequenced. The specimen comprised PBMCs, sampled at surgery. The receptors derive from a female donor with early-stage non-small cell lung cancer.

This rearrangement joins TRBV5-1 to TRBJ2-3; D gene uncertain. Germline CDR1 SGHRS, CDR2 YFSETQ. This CDR3 comprises 14 residues. Between the trimmed V and J ends, which lost 0 bases and 2 bases, there was a span of 7 bases. The CDR3 sequence is CASSLGIVTDTQYF. The CDR3 DNA reads as TGCGCCAGCAGCTTGGGAATAGTCACAGATACGCAGTATTTT.

This clonotype was found many times. The chain uses TRBV27 and TRBJ1-2, with D unresolved. CDR1 MNHEY and CDR2 SMNVEV come from the germline V gene (reference sequence). Trimming cost V 2 bases and J 4 bases, with 14 bases left between them. CDR3 length: 15 amino acids. CDR3 sequence: CASSLRFGSPYGYTF. CDR3 nucleotides: TGTGCCAGCAGTTTAAGGTTTGGGTCCCCCTATGGCTACACCTTC.

This clonotype was seen just once. A read error may be the cause here, since a much bigger clone is one base away. This chain connects TRBV29-1 to TRBJ2-3; 7 bases fit TRBD1. Germline V gene sequence: CDR1 SQVTM, CDR2 ANQGSEA. The CDR3 extends over 12 amino acids. V dropped 5 bases and J dropped 9; count of bases not matched to a gene: 8. The CDR3, as DNA: TGCAGCGTTAGGATCCAGGGGGTGACGCAGTATTTT. Protein sequence: CSVRIQGVTQYF.

This clonotype was seen more than once but under ten times. This chain uses TRBV5-6 with TRBJ1-1; D unclear. Germline-derived CDR1 and CDR2 are SGHDT and YYEEEE. This CDR3 is 12 amino acids long. V lost 0 bases and J lost 7, with 7 bases in between. The CDR3 nucleotides read TGTGCCAGCAGCTTGGTAGGTTATGAAGCTTTCTTT. The encoded protein is CASSLVGYEAFF.

This clonotype has ten or more counts. V usage is TRBV27 and J usage is TRBJ1-1; 7 positions match TRBD1. With 2 bases clipped from V and 10 bases from J, the junction kept 7 bases outside the gene matches. Germline CDR1 MNHEY, CDR2 SMNVEV (reference sequence). The CDR3 runs to 13 residues. The CDR3 sequence is CASSLTTGEGAFF. The CDR3 DNA is TGTGCCAGCAGTTTAACAACAGGGGAAGGAGCTTTCTTT.

This clonotype was seen many times. The chain carries TRBV5-4 and TRBJ2-3; D tentatively fits TRBD1 or TRBD2 (5 bases each). Germline-derived CDR1 and CDR2 are SGHNT and YYREEE (reference sequence). This CDR3 has 15 amino acids. The germline V and J ends were trimmed by 2 bases and 0 bases, with 10 bases remaining between them. CDR3 sequence: CASSFGAGSTDTQYF. The CDR3 DNA follows: TGTGCCAGCAGCTTCGGGGCAGGGAGCACAGATACGCAGTATTTT.

This clonotype turned up a few times. The chain employs TRBV5-1 and TRBJ1-6; D might be TRBD1 (5 bases). Trimming stripped 4 bases from V and 4 bases from J, with 18 bases between. The CDR3 is 17 amino acids. CDR1 SGHRS and CDR2 YFSETQ come from the germline V gene. The CDR3 protein is CASSPTTVSWYNSPLHF. The CDR3 bases are TGCGCCAGCAGCCCTACGACAGTCTCCTGGTATAATTCACCCCTCCACTTT.

This clonotype showed up just a few times. The DNA for the CDR3 is TGTGCCAGCAGCTCGACAGGGGGTAGTGGAAACACCATATATTTT. This codes for CASSSTGGSGNTIYF. This chain joins TRBV11-2 and TRBJ1-3; 9 nucleotides align to TRBD1. Germline trimming cut 4 bases from V and 3 bases from J; bases unmatched to any gene: 4. Germline V gene data show CDR1 as SGHAT and CDR2 as FQNNGV. There are 15 residues in the CDR3.

This clonotype was counted ten times or more. This chain links TRBV28 with TRBJ1-1, with D perhaps TRBD1 (5 bases). The CDR3 length is 16 residues. Germline loops: CDR1 MDHEN, CDR2 SYDVKM. V was shortened by 6 bases and J by 3 bases, with 20 bases between the two germline ends. The CDR3 is CASSLTGGGVDTEAFF. The CDR3 DNA follows: TGTGCCAGCAGCCTTACCGGCGGGGGGGTGGACACTGAAGCTTTCTTT.

This clonotype was counted at least ten times. This sequence joins TRBV7-9 and TRBJ1-2; no reliable D call. CDR1 SEHNR and CDR2 FQNEAQ come from the germline V gene (reference sequence). Trimming pared 2 bases from V and 6 bases from J, leaving 10 bases between. There are 13 residues in the CDR3. CDR3 in DNA: TGTGCCAGCAGCTTACTGCCAGGAGATGGCTACACCTTC. Translating gives CASSLLPGDGYTF.

This clonotype appeared many times. The chain couples TRBV7-8 to TRBJ1-5, with 7 bases aligning to TRBD1. The ends lost 1 base at V and 5 bases at J; junction bases unmatched: 5. The germline V gene encodes CDR1 SGHVS and CDR2 FQNEAQ. The CDR3 length is 15 residues. The CDR3 nucleotides read TGTGCCAGCAGCTTAGTTAGGGGGCTGTATCAGCCCCAGCATTTT. This codes for CASSLVRGLYQPQHF.

This clonotype was counted at least ten times. The V and J genes are TRBV6-6 and TRBJ1-1; tentatively, D is TRBD1 (6 bases). Between the trimmed V and J ends, which lost 6 bases and 2 bases, there was a span of 13 bases. Germline CDR1 and CDR2: MNHNY and SVGAGI (reference sequence). This CDR3 is built from 14 residues. DNA of the CDR3: TGTGCCAGCAGACAGGGAGCCTTTAACACTGAAGCTTTCTTT. Encoded protein: CASRQGAFNTEAFF.

This clonotype was recorded many times. V gene TRBV6-5 combines with J gene TRBJ2-2; either TRBD1 or TRBD2 may fit D (6 bases each). The V end lost 3 bases, the J end lost 7 bases, and 15 bases lay between the germline ends. The V gene's germline CDR1 is MNHEY and CDR2 SVGAGI. This CDR3 spans 15 amino acids. CDR3 nucleotides: TGTGCCAGCAGTTATTACCGGGGGCTCGGCGGGGAGCTGTTTTTT. Translating gives CASSYYRGLGGELFF.

As for this clonotype: Possible read error: a much larger clone is one base away. V gene TRBV9 combines with J gene TRBJ1-1, with 10 bases that match TRBD1. From germline, CDR1 is SGDLS and CDR2 YYNGEE. This CDR3 has 15 amino acids. The V gene end was trimmed by 4 bases and the J gene end by 2 bases; junction bases not matched to a gene: 5. The CDR3 region is CASSPVTGGNTEAFF. CDR3 sequence (DNA): TGTGCCAGCAGCCCCGTGACAGGGGGCAACACTGAAGCTTTCTTT. Supplemented by reference TRBV9 and TRBJ1-1, the full variable domain reads DSGVTQTPKHLITATGQRVTLRCSPRSGDLSVYWYQQSLDQGLQFLIQYYNGEERAKGNILERFSAQQFPDLHSELNLSSLELGDSALYFCASSPVTGGNTEAFFGQGTRLTVV.

This chain links TRBV19 with TRBJ1-5; D remains unclear. Germline CDR1 is LNHDA and CDR2 is SQIVND (reference sequence). V was cut by 1 base and J by 2 bases, with 9 bases left in between. The CDR3 spans 15 residues. In DNA form, the CDR3 reads TGTGCCAGTAGTATAGGATTGGGCGGCAATCAGCCCCAGCATTTT. This sequence encodes CASSIGLGGNQPQHF.

The sample holds many counts of this clonotype. The rearrangement joins TRBV29-1 to TRBJ2-1; unclear D gene. CDR3 length: 14 residues. V was shortened by 3 bases and J by 10 bases, with 19 bases between the two germline ends. Germline V gene sequence: CDR1 SQVTM, CDR2 ANQGSEA. The CDR3 loop is CSVERDSRIVEQFF. The CDR3 DNA sequence: TGCAGCGTTGAGAGAGACTCCCGGATCGTCGAGCAGTTCTTC.